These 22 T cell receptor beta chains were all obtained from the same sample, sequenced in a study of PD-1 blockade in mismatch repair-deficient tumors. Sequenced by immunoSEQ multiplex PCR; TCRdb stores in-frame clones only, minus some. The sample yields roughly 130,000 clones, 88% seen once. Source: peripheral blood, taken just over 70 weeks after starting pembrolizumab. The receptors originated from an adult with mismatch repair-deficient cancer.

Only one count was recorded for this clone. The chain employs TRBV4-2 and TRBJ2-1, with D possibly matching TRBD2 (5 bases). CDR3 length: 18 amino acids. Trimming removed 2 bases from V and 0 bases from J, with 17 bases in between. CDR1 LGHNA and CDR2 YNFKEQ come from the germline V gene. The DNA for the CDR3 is TGTGCCAGCAGCCAAATCTCGGACTTCCCCGGCTCCTACAATGAGCAGTTCTTC. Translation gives CASSQISDFPGSYNEQFF.

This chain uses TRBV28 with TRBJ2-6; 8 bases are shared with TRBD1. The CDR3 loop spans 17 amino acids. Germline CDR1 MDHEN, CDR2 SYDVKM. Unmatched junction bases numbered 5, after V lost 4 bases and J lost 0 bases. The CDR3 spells CASSSQGVGSGANVLTF. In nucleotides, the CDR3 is TGTGCCAGCAGTTCACAGGGGGTGGGCTCTGGGGCCAACGTCCTGACTTTC.

Here the CDR3 reads CASSLEGGSGYEQYF. The CDR3 DNA follows: TGTGCCAGCAGCTTAGAGGGCGGGAGTGGCTACGAGCAGTACTTC. The chain links TRBV11-2 to TRBJ2-7; 7 nucleotides align to TRBD2. The V gene's germline CDR1 is SGHAT and CDR2 FQNNGV. The CDR3 extends over 15 amino acids. J was trimmed by 3 bases and V by 0 bases; bases with no gene match: 5. The full variable domain, with the rest looked up from reference TRBV11-2 and TRBJ2-7, is EAGVAQSPRYKIIEKRQSVAFWCNPISGHATLYWYQQILGQGPKLLIQFQNNGVVDDSQLPKDRFSAERLKGVDSTLKIQPAKLEDSAVYLCASSLEGGSGYEQYFGPGTRLTVT.

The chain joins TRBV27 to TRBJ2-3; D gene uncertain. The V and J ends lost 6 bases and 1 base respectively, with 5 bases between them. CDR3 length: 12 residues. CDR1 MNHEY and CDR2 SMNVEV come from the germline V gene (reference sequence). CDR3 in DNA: TGTGCCAGCAGGACGGGCACAGATACGCAGTATTTT. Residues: CASRTGTDTQYF.

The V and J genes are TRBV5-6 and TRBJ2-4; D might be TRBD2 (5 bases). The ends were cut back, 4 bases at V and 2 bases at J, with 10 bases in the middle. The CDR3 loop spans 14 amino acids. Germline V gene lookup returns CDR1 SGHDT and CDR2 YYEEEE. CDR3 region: CASSPGVPKNIQYF. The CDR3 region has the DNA TGTGCCAGCAGCCCCGGGGTACCCAAAAACATTCAGTACTTC.

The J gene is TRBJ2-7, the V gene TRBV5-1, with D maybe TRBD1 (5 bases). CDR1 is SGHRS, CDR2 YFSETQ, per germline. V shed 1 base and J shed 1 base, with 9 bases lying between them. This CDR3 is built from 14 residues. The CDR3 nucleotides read TGCGCCAGCAGCTTGATGACAGAATCCTACGAGCAGTACTTC. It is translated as CASSLMTESYEQYF.

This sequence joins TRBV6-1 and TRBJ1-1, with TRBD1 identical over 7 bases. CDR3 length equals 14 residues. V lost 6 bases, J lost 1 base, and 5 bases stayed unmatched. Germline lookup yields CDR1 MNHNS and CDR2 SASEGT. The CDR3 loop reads CASRVQGKNTEAFF. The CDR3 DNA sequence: TGTGCCAGCAGAGTACAGGGGAAGAACACTGAAGCTTTCTTT.

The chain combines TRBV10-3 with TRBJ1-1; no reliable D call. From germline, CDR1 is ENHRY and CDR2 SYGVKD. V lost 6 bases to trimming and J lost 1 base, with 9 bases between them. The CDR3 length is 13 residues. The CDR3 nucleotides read TGTGCCATCAGCGGATCGACGAACACTGAAGCTTTCTTT. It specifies CAISGSTNTEAFF.

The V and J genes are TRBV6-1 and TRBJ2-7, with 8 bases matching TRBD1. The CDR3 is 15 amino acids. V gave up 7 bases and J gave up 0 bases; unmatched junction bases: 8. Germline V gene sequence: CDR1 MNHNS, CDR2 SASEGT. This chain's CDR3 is CASMKGQGSSYEQYF. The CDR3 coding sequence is TGTGCCAGCATGAAAGGACAGGGAAGCTCCTACGAGCAGTACTTC.

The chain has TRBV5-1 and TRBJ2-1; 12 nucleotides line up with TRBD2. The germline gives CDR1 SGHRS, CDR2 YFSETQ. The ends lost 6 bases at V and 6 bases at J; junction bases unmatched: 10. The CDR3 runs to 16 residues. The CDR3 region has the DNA TGCGCCAGCACGCATTGGACTAGCGGGAAGGGCAATGAGCAGTTCTTC. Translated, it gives CASTHWTSGKGNEQFF.

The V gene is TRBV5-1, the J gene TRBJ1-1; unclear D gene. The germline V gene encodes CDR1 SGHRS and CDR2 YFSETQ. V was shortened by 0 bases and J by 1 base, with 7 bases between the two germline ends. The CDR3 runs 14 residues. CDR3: CASSLGGGNTEAFF. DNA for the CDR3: TGCGCCAGCAGCTTGGGGGGTGGGAACACTGAAGCTTTCTTT. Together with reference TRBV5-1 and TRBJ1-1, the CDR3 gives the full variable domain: KAGVTQTPRYLIKTRGQQVTLSCSPISGHRSVSWYQQTPGQGLQFLFEYFSETQRNKGNFPGRFSGRQFSNSRSEMNVSTLELGDSALYLCASSLGGGNTEAFFGQGTRLTVV.

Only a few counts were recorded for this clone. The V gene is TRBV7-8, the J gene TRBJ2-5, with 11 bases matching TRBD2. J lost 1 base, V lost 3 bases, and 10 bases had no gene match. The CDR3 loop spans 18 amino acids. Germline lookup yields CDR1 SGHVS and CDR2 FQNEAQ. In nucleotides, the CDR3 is TGTGCCAGCAGCTTCGCCGGGACTAGCGGCATATTCCAAGAGACCCAGTACTTC. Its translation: CASSFAGTSGIFQETQYF.

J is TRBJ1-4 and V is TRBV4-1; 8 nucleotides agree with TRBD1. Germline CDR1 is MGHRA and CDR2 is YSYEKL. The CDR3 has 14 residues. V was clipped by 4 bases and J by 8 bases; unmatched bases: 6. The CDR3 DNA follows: TGCGCCAGCAGCCCACAGGGGGTTGTAGAAAAACTGTTTTTT. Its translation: CASSPQGVVEKLFF.

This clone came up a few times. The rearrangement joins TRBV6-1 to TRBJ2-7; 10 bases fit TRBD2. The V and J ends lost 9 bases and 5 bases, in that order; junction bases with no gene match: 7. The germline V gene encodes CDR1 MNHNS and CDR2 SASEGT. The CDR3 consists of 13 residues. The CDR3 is CASPGLATHEQYF. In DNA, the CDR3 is TGTGCCAGTCCGGGACTAGCGACCCACGAGCAGTACTTC.

DNA of the CDR3: TGTGCCTGGAACCGGGACAGGGAGAACACTGAAGCTTTCTTT. Translation gives CAWNRDRENTEAFF. This rearrangement joins TRBV30 to TRBJ1-1, with TRBD1 matching 9 bases. Germline-derived CDR1 and CDR2 are GTSNPN and SVGIG (reference sequence). V gave up 4 bases and J gave up 1 base; unmatched junction bases: 4. The CDR3 covers 14 residues.

The CDR3 DNA is TGTGCCAGCAGTTTATTCAATGAGCAGTTCTTC. It is translated as CASSLFNEQFF. V is TRBV27 and J is TRBJ2-1; unclear D gene. The CDR3 runs to 11 residues. Germline V CDR1 and CDR2: MNHEY, SMNVEV (reference sequence). V lost 1 base and J 6 bases, leaving 1 base between the germline ends.

DNA for the CDR3: TGTGCCAGCAGCTTAAGTACTTGGGGGGGTGAGCAGTACTTC. This translates into CASSLSTWGGEQYF. V usage is TRBV11-2 and J usage is TRBJ2-7; TRBD2 aligns across 7 bases. V lost 2 bases to trimming and J lost 7 bases; unmatched junction nucleotides: 8. Germline CDR1 is SGHAT and CDR2 is FQNNGV. This CDR3 is built from 14 residues.

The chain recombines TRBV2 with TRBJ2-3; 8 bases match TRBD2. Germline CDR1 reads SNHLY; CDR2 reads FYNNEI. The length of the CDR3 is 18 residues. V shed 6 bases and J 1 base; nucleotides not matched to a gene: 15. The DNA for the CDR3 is TGTGCCAGCAGAAGGGACTGGGGGGAGACTAGCGGCACAGATACGCAGTATTTT. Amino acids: CASRRDWGETSGTDTQYF.

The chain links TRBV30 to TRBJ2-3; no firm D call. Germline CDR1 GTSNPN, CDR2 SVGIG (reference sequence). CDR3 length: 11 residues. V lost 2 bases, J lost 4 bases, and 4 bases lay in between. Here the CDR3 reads CAWSYADTQYF. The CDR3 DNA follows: TGTGCCTGGAGTTACGCAGATACGCAGTATTTT.

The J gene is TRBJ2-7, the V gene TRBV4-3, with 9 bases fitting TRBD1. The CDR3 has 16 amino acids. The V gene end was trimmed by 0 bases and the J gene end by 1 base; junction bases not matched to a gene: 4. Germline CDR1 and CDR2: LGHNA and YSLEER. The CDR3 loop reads CASSQDLGTGSYEQYF. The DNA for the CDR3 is TGCGCCAGCAGCCAAGATTTGGGGACAGGGTCCTACGAGCAGTACTTC.

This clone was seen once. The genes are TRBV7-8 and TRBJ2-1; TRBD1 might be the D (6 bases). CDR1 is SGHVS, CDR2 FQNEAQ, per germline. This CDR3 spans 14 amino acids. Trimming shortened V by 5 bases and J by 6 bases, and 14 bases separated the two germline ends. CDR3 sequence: CASSRDTGLNEQFF. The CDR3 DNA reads TGTGCCAGCAGCCGGGACACCGGCCTCAATGAGCAGTTCTTC.

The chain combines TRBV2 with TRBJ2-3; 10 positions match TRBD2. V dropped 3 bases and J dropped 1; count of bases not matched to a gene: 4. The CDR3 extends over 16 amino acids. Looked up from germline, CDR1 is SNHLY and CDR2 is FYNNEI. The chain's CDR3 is CASSERTSGRTDTQYF. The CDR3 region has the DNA TGTGCCAGCAGTGAGAGGACTAGCGGACGCACAGATACGCAGTATTTT.